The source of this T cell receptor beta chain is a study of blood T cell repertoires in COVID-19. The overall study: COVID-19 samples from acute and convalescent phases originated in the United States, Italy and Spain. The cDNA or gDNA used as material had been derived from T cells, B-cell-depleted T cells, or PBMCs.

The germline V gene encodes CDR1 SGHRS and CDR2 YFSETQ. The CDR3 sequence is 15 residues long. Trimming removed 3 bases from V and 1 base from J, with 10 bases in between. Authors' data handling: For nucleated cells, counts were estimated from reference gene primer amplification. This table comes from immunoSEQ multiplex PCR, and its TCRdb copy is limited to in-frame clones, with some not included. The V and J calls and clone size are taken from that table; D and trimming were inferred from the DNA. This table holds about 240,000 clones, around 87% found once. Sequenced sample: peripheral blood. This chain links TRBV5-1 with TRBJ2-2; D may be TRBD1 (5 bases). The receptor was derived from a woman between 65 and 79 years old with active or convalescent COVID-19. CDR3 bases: TGCGCCAGCAGCTCTACCACAGGGAACACCGGGGAGCTGTTTTTT. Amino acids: CASSSTTGNTGELFF.